The entry below describes one T cell receptor beta chain. The antigen is not known. The protocol was immunoSEQ multiplex PCR, while the TCRdb copy is restricted to in-frame clones and leaves out a portion. The sample consists of 75,000 to 80,000 clones, approximately 84% of them appearing once. The data were obtained in a study of OX40 agonist ivuxolimab in advanced cancers. Study overall: In three patients, partial responses were observed, one with hepatocellular carcinoma and two with cutaneous melanoma.

Blood specimens came from baseline, cycle 4 day 1, and cycle 7 day 1. Between the trimmed V and J ends, which lost 0 bases and 2 bases, there was a span of 11 bases. This CDR3 is built from 15 residues. Per germline, CDR1 MNHNY and CDR2 SVGAGI (reference sequence). The study, taken as a whole, reports: Partial responders dosed at 0.1-3.0 mg/kg displayed clonal expansion ranking among the lowest. By week 6 at 0.1 to 3.0 mg/kg, blood CD4+ and CD8+ T cells had expanded clonally.

The chain couples TRBV6-6 to TRBJ2-7; a weak D match, TRBD1 (5 bases). This sequence originates from an adult with an advanced solid tumor such as melanoma, head and neck, liver or kidney cancer. Sample: CD4+ or CD8+ T cells sorted from blood, taken in a trial of the OX40 agonist ivuxolimab. The CDR3 DNA follows: TGTGCCAGCAGTTACTCGCGACAGAACCCCTACGAGCAGTACTTC. It translates to CASSYSRQNPYEQYF.